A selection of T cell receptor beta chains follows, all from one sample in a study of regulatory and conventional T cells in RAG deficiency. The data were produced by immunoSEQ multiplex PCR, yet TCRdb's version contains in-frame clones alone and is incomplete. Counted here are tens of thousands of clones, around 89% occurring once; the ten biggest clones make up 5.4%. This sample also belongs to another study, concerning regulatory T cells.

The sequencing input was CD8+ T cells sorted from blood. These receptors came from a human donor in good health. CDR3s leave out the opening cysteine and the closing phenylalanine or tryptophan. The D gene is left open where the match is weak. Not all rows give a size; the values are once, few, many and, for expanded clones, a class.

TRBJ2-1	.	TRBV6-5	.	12	ASRRSGSYNEQF
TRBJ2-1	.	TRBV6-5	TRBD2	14	ASSYLGGGPYNEQF
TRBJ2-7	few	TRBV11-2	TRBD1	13	ASSETGTGGYEQY
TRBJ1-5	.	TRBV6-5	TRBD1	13	ASSSGTGAFQPQH
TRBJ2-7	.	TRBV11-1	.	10	ASSLEGYEQY
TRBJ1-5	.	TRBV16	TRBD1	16	ASSQLAGGKDSNQPQH
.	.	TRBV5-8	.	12	ASSLTSSAYEQY
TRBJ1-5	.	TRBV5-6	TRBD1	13	ASSYGTGGNQPQH
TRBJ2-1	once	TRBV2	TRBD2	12	ASGGGRALNEQF
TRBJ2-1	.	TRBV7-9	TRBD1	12	ASTDRSSYNEQF
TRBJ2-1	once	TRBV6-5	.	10	ASSPAGNEQF
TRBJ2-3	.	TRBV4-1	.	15	ASSQDLAPSVTDTQY
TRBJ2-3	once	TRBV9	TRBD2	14	TPGTSGGQFTDTQY
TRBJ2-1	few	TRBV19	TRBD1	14	ASSIGTGQGAYEQF
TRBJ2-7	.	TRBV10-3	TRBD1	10	ATRTGTGEQY
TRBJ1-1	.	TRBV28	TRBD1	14	ASSFRTGQLDTEAF
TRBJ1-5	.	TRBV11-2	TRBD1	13	ASSSMQGANQPQH
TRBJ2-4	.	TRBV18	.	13	ASSPPDTVENIQY
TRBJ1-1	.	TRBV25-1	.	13	ASERTAQGYTEAF
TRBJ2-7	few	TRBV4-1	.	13	ASSHVGGNDYEQY
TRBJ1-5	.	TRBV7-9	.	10	ASSSGSQPQH
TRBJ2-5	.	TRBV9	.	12	ASSVQDFQETQY
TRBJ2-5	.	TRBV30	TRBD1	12	AWATGALRETQY
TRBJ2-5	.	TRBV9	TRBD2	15	ASSVSSGRGVGETQY
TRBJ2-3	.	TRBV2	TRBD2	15	ASSSDPTGGAADTQY
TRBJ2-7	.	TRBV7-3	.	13	ASSLMAGTAYEQY
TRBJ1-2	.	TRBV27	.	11	ASSLGQLYGYT
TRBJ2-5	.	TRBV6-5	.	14	ASSYSDRSGGETQY
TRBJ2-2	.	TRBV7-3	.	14	ASSLGAQTNTGELF
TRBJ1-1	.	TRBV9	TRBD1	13	ASSGTSGGDSEAF
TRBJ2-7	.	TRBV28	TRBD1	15	ASSTTGQATGLLEQY
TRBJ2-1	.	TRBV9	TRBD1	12	ASSVTGGYNEQF
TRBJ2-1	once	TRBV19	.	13	ASSIIFSAPNEQF
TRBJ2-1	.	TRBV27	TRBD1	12	ASSLAGGYNEQF
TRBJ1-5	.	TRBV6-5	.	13	ASSFSPYQGQPQH
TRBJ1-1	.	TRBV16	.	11	ASSLGSGTEAF
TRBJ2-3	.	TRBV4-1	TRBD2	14	ASSQTSGILTDTQY
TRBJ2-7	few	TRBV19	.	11	ASSKGGAYEQY
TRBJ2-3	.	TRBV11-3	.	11	ASSLVSTDTQY
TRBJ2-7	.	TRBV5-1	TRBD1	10	ASSLDSGTGY
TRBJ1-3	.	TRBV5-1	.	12	ASSLEGPGNTIY
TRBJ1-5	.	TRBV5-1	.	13	ASSLNGEGNQPQH
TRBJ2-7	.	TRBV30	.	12	AWREVWASYEQY
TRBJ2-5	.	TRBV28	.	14	ASSFSDLQPQETQY
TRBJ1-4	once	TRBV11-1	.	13	ASTRRAGFNEKLF
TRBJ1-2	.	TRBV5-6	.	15	ASSLVAWGGTNYGYT